This entry lists 15 T cell receptor beta chains sequenced from one sample in a study of control samples from healthy donors and cancer patients. Here immunoSEQ multiplex PCR was the method, and the copy in TCRdb shows in-frame clones only, minus some. The sample includes about 60,000 clones, under 95% of them seen just once. Sequencing was done on a sample of PBMCs. These TCRs come from a man aged 35-49 years with colorectal cancer.

The chain has TRBV12-3 or TRBV12-4 and TRBJ2-1; the match to TRBD2 covers 7 bases. J was trimmed by 7 bases and V by 5 bases; bases with no gene match: 5. There are 13 residues in the CDR3. CDR3: CASSQLANNEQFF. In DNA, the CDR3 is TGTGCCAGCAGTCAACTAGCGAATAATGAGCAGTTCTTC.

In DNA, the CDR3 is TGTGCCAGTAGTGCTAACAGGGGGGAAAAACTGTTTTTT. Translating gives CASSANRGEKLFF. J is TRBJ1-4 and V is TRBV19; 8 positions agree with TRBD1. The germline gives CDR1 LNHDA, CDR2 SQIVND (reference sequence). This CDR3 is 13 amino acids long. The ends lost 5 bases at V and 8 bases at J; junction bases unmatched: 4.

This clone was seen only a few times. The rearrangement links TRBV6-4 to TRBJ2-1; unclear D gene. Trimming stripped 2 bases from V and 10 bases from J, with 9 bases between. The CDR3 length is 12 residues. Germline V CDR1 and CDR2: MRHNA, SNTAGT. The CDR3 is CASSDVGREQFF. DNA for the CDR3: TGTGCCAGCAGTGACGTGGGTCGCGAGCAGTTCTTC.

This clone was counted a single time. This rearrangement joins TRBV6-5 to TRBJ1-6, with D tentatively TRBD1 (5 bases). This CDR3 is built from 13 residues. V lost 5 bases and J lost 8, with 10 bases in between. The germline gives CDR1 MNHEY, CDR2 SVGAGI. The CDR3 nucleotides read TGTGCCAGCAGTCTATCGGGGGATTCACCCCTCCACTTT. Protein sequence: CASSLSGDSPLHF.

Notes on this clone: Other DNA sequences in this sample translate to the same CDR3. The rearrangement links TRBV7-9 to TRBJ1-1; possibly TRBD1 for D (5 bases). Germline V CDR1 and CDR2: SEHNR, FQNEAQ (reference sequence). The CDR3 has 15 amino acids. The V gene lost 0 bases and the J gene lost 1 base, with 9 bases spanning the gap. CDR3 sequence (DNA): TGTGCCAGCAGCTTAGCCAGGCAGGGGAACACTGAAGCTTTCTTT. Amino acid sequence: CASSLARQGNTEAFF.

This clone was detected a few times. The chain employs TRBV4-1 and TRBJ1-5, with TRBD1 as a possible D gene (5 bases). Germline V gives CDR1 MGHRA, CDR2 YSYEKL. This CDR3 contains 16 residues. Trimming took off 1 base at V and 3 bases at J, with 13 bases between the two ends. The CDR3 region has the DNA TGCGCCAGCAGCCAAGTGGGCAGGGTGGACAATCAGCCCCAGCATTTT. Translated: CASSQVGRVDNQPQHF.

The V gene is TRBV7-9, the J gene TRBJ2-5; D may be TRBD2 (6 bases). The CDR3 has 18 residues. CDR1 is SEHNR and CDR2 is FQNEAQ in the germline V gene (reference sequence). The V and J ends lost 1 base and 4 bases respectively, with 22 bases between them. The CDR3: CASSLGRGGASGAETQYF. CDR3 in DNA: TGTGCCAGCAGCTTAGGGAGGGGAGGCGCCAGTGGTGCAGAGACCCAGTACTTC.

CDR3 sequence: CASSSPGLAGGQDTQYF. CDR3 bases: TGTGCCAGCAGCTCTCCGGGACTAGCGGGGGGGCAAGATACGCAGTATTTT. The chain links TRBV13 to TRBJ2-3; 16 nucleotides agree with TRBD2. The V gene end was trimmed by 4 bases and the J gene end by 5 bases; junction bases not matched to a gene: 6. The germline gives CDR1 PRHDT, CDR2 FYEKMQ (reference sequence). The CDR3 loop spans 17 amino acids.

V is TRBV10-2 and J is TRBJ2-3, with a possible D match to TRBD1 (5 bases). V lost 8 bases and J 0 bases, leaving 15 bases between the germline ends. Germline CDR1 and CDR2: WSHSY and SAAADI. The CDR3 spans 15 residues. The CDR3 here is CASWRQFISTDTQYF. The CDR3 nucleotides are TGCGCCAGCTGGAGACAGTTTATTAGCACAGATACGCAGTATTTT.

The chain recombines TRBV5-4 with TRBJ1-2; D is uncertain. This CDR3 is 16 amino acids long. Trimming took off 2 bases at V and 2 bases at J, with 16 bases between the two ends. Germline values: CDR1 SGHNT, CDR2 YYREEE (reference sequence). CDR3 sequence reads: CASSFSPRPTNYGYTF. Here the CDR3 DNA reads TGTGCCAGCAGCTTCTCGCCGAGGCCGACAAACTATGGCTACACCTTC.

This chain connects TRBV14 to TRBJ1-2; D unclear. The ends were cut back, 1 base at V and 0 bases at J, with 12 bases in the middle. CDR3 length equals 16 residues. Germline V CDR1 and CDR2: SGHDN, FVKESK. CDR3 coding DNA: TGTGCCAGCAGCCAAGGCCCCCCGGGGTCTAACTATGGCTACACCTTC. It encodes CASSQGPPGSNYGYTF.

The chain is built from TRBV7-2 and TRBJ2-5; D is possibly TRBD2 (5 bases). Germline CDR1 is SGHTA and CDR2 is FQGNSA. The CDR3 is made up of 16 amino acids. The V end lost 3 bases, the J end lost 7 bases, and 21 bases lay between the germline ends. The CDR3 DNA reads TGTGCCAGCAGCTTCGAAACCGGGCTAGCCGTCAGGACCCAGTACTTC. This encodes CASSFETGLAVRTQYF. Complete variable domain (other parts from reference TRBV7-2 and TRBJ2-5): GAGVSQSPSNKVTEKGKDVELRCDPISGHTALYWYRQSLGQGLEFLIYFQGNSAPDKSGLPSDRFSAERTGGSVSTLTIQRTQQEDSAVYLCASSFETGLAVRTQYFGPGTRLLVL.

The genes are TRBV5-1 and TRBJ2-1, with TRBD2 matching over 7 bases. Unmatched junction bases numbered 2, after V lost 1 base and J lost 1 base. The CDR3 has 15 amino acids. CDR1 and CDR2 (germline): SGHRS, YFSETQ. CDR3 DNA: TGCGCCAGCAGCTTGTCCGGGGGGTCCTACAATGAGCAGTTCTTC. Protein product: CASSLSGGSYNEQFF.

This chain joins TRBV29-1 and TRBJ2-1; D uncertain. Germline V gene sequence: CDR1 SQVTM, CDR2 ANQGSEA. The CDR3 runs 13 residues. Trimming pared 2 bases from V and 3 bases from J, leaving 8 bases between. The DNA of the CDR3 is TGCAGCGTTGAACCCCCCAACTACAATGAGCAGTTCTTC. Protein: CSVEPPNYNEQFF.

This rearrangement joins TRBV19 to TRBJ2-2; D is perhaps TRBD1 or TRBD2 (6 bases each). This CDR3 comprises 14 residues. V was cut by 5 bases and J by 4 bases, with 11 bases left in between. Germline loops: CDR1 LNHDA, CDR2 SQIVND (reference sequence). CDR3 loop: CASSLQGGTGELFF. The CDR3, as DNA: TGTGCCAGTAGTTTACAGGGAGGCACCGGGGAGCTGTTTTTT.